The 16 T cell receptor beta chains given below trace back to one sample, sequenced in a study of radiotherapy plus CTLA-4 blockade in lung cancer. Here immunoSEQ multiplex PCR was the method, and the copy in TCRdb shows in-frame clones only, minus some. The data hold roughly 120,000 clones, with 70% to 85% observed a single time. The sample was peripheral blood, taken from a patient treated with radiotherapy plus ipilimumab. All receptors come from a human donor with non-small cell lung cancer that progressed on radiotherapy plus ipilimumab. Some clones in this sample may be carry-over from other donors' samples.

This clone showed up just once. The chain joins TRBV5-1 to TRBJ2-1; D possibly corresponds to TRBD2 (5 bases). CDR3 length: 15 amino acids. Germline-derived CDR1 and CDR2 are SGHRS and YFSETQ. V dropped 0 bases and J dropped 2 bases, with 9 bases sitting between them. The CDR3: CASSLGGLAYNEQFF. DNA of the CDR3: TGCGCCAGCAGCTTGGGCGGGTTAGCCTACAATGAGCAGTTCTTC. Filled out from reference TRBV5-1 and TRBJ2-1, the complete variable domain reads KAGVTQTPRYLIKTRGQQVTLSCSPISGHRSVSWYQQTPGQGLQFLFEYFSETQRNKGNFPGRFSGRQFSNSRSEMNVSTLELGDSALYLCASSLGGLAYNEQFFGPGTRLTVL.

On this clone itself: Germline and junction disagree at one end, which may indicate a read error. The chain combines TRBV18 with TRBJ1-2, with TRBD1 as a possible D gene (5 bases). Germline CDR1 reads KGHSH; CDR2 reads LQKENI. The CDR3 runs 15 residues. DNA for the CDR3: TGTGCCAGCTCACCGACCCTTAGGGGAAACTATGGCCACACCTTC. Its translation is CASSPTLRGNYGHTF.

V and J are TRBV19 and TRBJ2-3, with D unclear. Germline CDR1 is LNHDA and CDR2 is SQIVND (reference sequence). This CDR3 comprises 16 residues. V lost 1 base, J lost 5 bases, and 16 bases lay in between. In DNA, the CDR3 is TGTGCCAGTAGTATAGGGCACACCCCGGGTAGAGATACGCAGTATTTT. It specifies CASSIGHTPGRDTQYF.

This clone was counted only a few times. This rearrangement joins TRBV28 to TRBJ1-5, with D possibly TRBD1 on 5 matching bases. The CDR3 sequence is 15 residues long. Looked up from germline, CDR1 is MDHEN and CDR2 is SYDVKM. Trimming stripped 5 bases from V and 9 bases from J, with 20 bases between. The chain's CDR3 is CASSTPGSSGGPQHF. CDR3 DNA: TGTGCCAGCAGTACCCCAGGGTCCTCGGGGGGGCCCCAGCATTTT.

This chain links TRBV6-1 with TRBJ2-7; D unclear. The germline V and J ends were trimmed by 2 bases and 2 bases, with 13 bases remaining between them. Germline CDR1 and CDR2: MNHNS and SASEGT. CDR3 length equals 15 residues. The CDR3 DNA follows: TGTGCCAGCAGTGAACTGGGTCTCGATCCCTACGAGCAGTACTTC. Amino acids: CASSELGLDPYEQYF.

The chain combines TRBV4-2 with TRBJ2-7; 8 bases align to TRBD1. The CDR3 spans 14 residues. V lost 2 bases and J lost 2; bases outside the gene matches: 2. Germline V gene data show CDR1 as LGHNA and CDR2 as YNFKEQ. CDR3 bases: TGTGCCAGCAGCCAACCGGGACAGGCCTACGAGCAGTACTTC. It specifies CASSQPGQAYEQYF.

The chain joins TRBV4-2 to TRBJ2-6; 10 bases line up with TRBD2. The CDR3 is 18 residues long. V trimming: 1 base; J trimming: 4 bases; junction bases outside the gene matches: 7. CDR1 and CDR2 (germline): LGHNA, YNFKEQ. CDR3 nucleotides: TGTGCCAGCAGCCAAGCGCGAGCGGGGGGGCACGGGGCCAACGTCCTGACTTTC. Translation: CASSQARAGGHGANVLTF.

The rearrangement joins TRBV11-1 to TRBJ2-5; TRBD2 might be the D (6 bases). This CDR3 is built from 15 residues. Germline V gene data show CDR1 as SGHAT and CDR2 as FQDESV (reference sequence). The V and J ends lost 6 bases and 4 bases respectively, with 18 bases between them. The CDR3 loop is CASSPRRGGAETQYF. The DNA of the CDR3 is TGTGCCAGCAGTCCCAGGAGGGGCGGCGCAGAGACCCAGTACTTC.

The rearrangement links TRBV5-4 to TRBJ2-2; D is undetermined. CDR3 size: 18 residues. The V end was cut by 6 bases, the J end by 3 bases, with 24 bases between. Per the germline V gene, CDR1 is SGHNT and CDR2 is YYREEE (reference sequence). The CDR3 reads CASTRTPVYPEDTGELFF. In DNA form, the CDR3 reads TGTGCCAGCACCCGAACCCCGGTCTATCCCGAGGACACCGGGGAGCTGTTTTTT.

In this sample, this clone turned up a few times. V gene TRBV11-3 combines with J gene TRBJ2-3, with 7 bases fitting TRBD1. V was clipped by 5 bases and J by 0 bases; unmatched bases: 5. The germline V gene encodes CDR1 SGHNT and CDR2 YENEEA. The CDR3 is made up of 15 amino acids. The CDR3 sequence: CASSMTGISTDTQYF. CDR3 nucleotide sequence: TGTGCCAGCAGCATGACAGGGATTAGCACAGATACGCAGTATTTT.

V and J are TRBV5-5 and TRBJ2-7; either TRBD1 or TRBD2 may fit D (5 bases each). Deletions cut 6 bases from V and 0 bases from J, with 16 bases between. Germline CDR1 SGHKS, CDR2 YYEKEE (reference sequence). The CDR3 is made up of 15 amino acids. The CDR3 loop is CASTQEVTNSYEQYF. The CDR3 nucleotides are TGTGCCAGCACACAGGAGGTGACAAACTCCTACGAGCAGTACTTC.

The chain employs TRBV5-1 and TRBJ1-2; D gene ambiguous. V lost 4 bases to trimming and J lost 5 bases, with 12 bases between them. In germline, CDR1 is SGHRS, CDR2 YFSETQ. The CDR3 covers 13 residues. CDR3 nucleotide sequence: TGCGCCAGCAGCCCAAACTGGGAGTATGGCTACACCTTC. Residues: CASSPNWEYGYTF.

The gene calls are TRBV18 and TRBJ2-7; TRBD1 or TRBD2 may be the D gene (5 bases each). V lost 3 bases and J lost 2, with 20 bases in between. This CDR3 has 17 amino acids. The germline CDR1 and CDR2 sequences are KGHSH and LQKENI. CDR3: CASSPYYYGVGAYEQYF. Here the CDR3 DNA reads TGTGCCAGCTCACCGTATTACTACGGCGTGGGGGCCTACGAGCAGTACTTC.

V gene TRBV4-3 combines with J gene TRBJ2-5, with unresolved D. The V and J ends lost 2 bases and 7 bases respectively, with 8 bases between them. CDR3 length equals 12 residues. Germline CDR1 and CDR2: LGHNA and YSLEER. The CDR3 DNA sequence: TGCGCCAGCAGCCAAATCGACGGGACCCAGTACTTC. Amino acid sequence: CASSQIDGTQYF.

The V call is TRBV28, the J call TRBJ1-4; 8 positions agree with TRBD1. This CDR3 is built from 22 residues. Germline CDR1 and CDR2: MDHEN and SYDVKM. J lost 0 bases, V lost 5 bases, and 23 bases had no gene match. CDR3 in DNA: TGTGCCAGCAGTCTCACTTCCCCTTGGACAGGGAGCGGGATTGCAACTAATGAAAAACTGTTTTTT. Encoded protein: CASSLTSPWTGSGIATNEKLFF.

The rearrangement links TRBV6-4 to TRBJ2-3, with TRBD1 matching 10 bases. Germline assignment: CDR1 MRHNA and CDR2 SNTAGT. J was trimmed by 4 bases and V by 4 bases; bases with no gene match: 8. This CDR3 is 16 amino acids long. The CDR3, as DNA: TGTGCCAGCAGTGCCGTGACAGGGGGCGGCGCAGATACGCAGTATTTT. Translated, it gives CASSAVTGGGADTQYF.